A selection of T cell receptor beta chains follows, all from one sample in a study of blood T cell repertoires in COVID-19. Assay used: immunoSEQ multiplex PCR; TCRdb lists only in-frame clones, some missing. This table has 250,000 to 300,000 clones, around 89% appearing once. The sequencing input was peripheral blood. Receptors originate from a man in his forties with acute or convalescent COVID-19. The CDR3 runs from the conserved cysteine through the conserved F or W. D genes are given only for firm matches. For some rows the clone size is stated as once, few or many, or as a class when expanded; others skip it.

d_call: .
j_call: TRBJ1-1
clone_size: .
v_call: TRBV12-3/TRBV12-4
cdr3_aa: CASSPPGYTEAFF
cdr3_nt: TGTGCCAGCAGTCCCCCAGGGTACACTGAAGCTTTCTTT

d_call: .
j_call: TRBJ1-4
clone_size: .
v_call: TRBV4-1
cdr3_aa: CASSQGQFNEKLFF
cdr3_nt: TGCGCCAGCAGCCAAGGTCAATTCAATGAAAAACTGTTTTTT

d_call: .
j_call: TRBJ2-5
clone_size: .
v_call: TRBV12-5
cdr3_aa: CASGLQETQYF
cdr3_nt: TGTGCTAGTGGTCTACAAGAGACCCAGTACTTC

d_call: .
j_call: TRBJ2-7
clone_size: .
v_call: TRBV5-3
cdr3_aa: CARSPKGLVYEQYF
cdr3_nt: TGTGCCAGAAGCCCAAAGGGGCTTGTATACGAGCAGTACTTC

d_call: .
j_call: TRBJ2-3
clone_size: once
v_call: TRBV5-1
cdr3_aa: CASSLAKLTDTQYF
cdr3_nt: TGCGCCAGCAGCTTGGCCAAGCTCACAGATACGCAGTATTTT

d_call: .
j_call: TRBJ2-7
clone_size: few
v_call: TRBV5-6
cdr3_aa: CASSGQFYSYEQYF
cdr3_nt: TGTGCCAGCAGCGGACAGTTCTACTCCTACGAGCAGTACTTC

d_call: .
j_call: TRBJ1-4
clone_size: .
v_call: TRBV2
cdr3_aa: CASSYNEKLFF
cdr3_nt: TGTGCCAGCTCTTATAATGAAAAACTGTTTTTT

d_call: .
j_call: TRBJ1-3
clone_size: once
v_call: TRBV10-2
cdr3_aa: CASSDSSGPGNTIYF
cdr3_nt: TGCGCCAGCAGTGACTCCTCAGGGCCAGGAAACACCATATATTTT

d_call: TRBD1
j_call: TRBJ1-2
clone_size: few
v_call: TRBV20-1
cdr3_aa: CRTGQGTGYTF
cdr3_nt: TGCAGGACGGGACAGGGGACTGGCTACACCTTC

d_call: TRBD1
j_call: TRBJ1-1
clone_size: .
v_call: TRBV10-2
cdr3_aa: CASSPGQVTFF
cdr3_nt: TGCGCCAGCAGCCCGGGACAGGTGACTTTCTTT

d_call: TRBD2
j_call: TRBJ2-2
clone_size: .
v_call: TRBV24-1
cdr3_aa: CATSDHGRGAGSTGELFF
cdr3_nt: TGTGCCACCAGTGACCACGGGAGGGGGGCTGGTAGCACCGGGGAGCTGTTTTTT

d_call: .
j_call: TRBJ1-6
clone_size: .
v_call: TRBV7-9
cdr3_aa: CASSSSVDGGSPLHF
cdr3_nt: TGTGCCAGCAGCTCCTCAGTGGACGGGGGTTCACCCCTCCACTTT

d_call: TRBD2
j_call: TRBJ2-2
clone_size: .
v_call: TRBV10-1
cdr3_aa: CASSRSGGPGTGGELFF
cdr3_nt: TGCGCCAGCAGTCGTAGCGGGGGGCCGGGGACCGGCGGGGAGCTGTTTTTT

d_call: TRBD1
j_call: TRBJ2-2
clone_size: .
v_call: TRBV27
cdr3_aa: CASSTYGQGPNTGELFF
cdr3_nt: TGTGCCAGCAGTACCTATGGACAGGGACCGAACACCGGGGAGCTGTTTTTT

d_call: TRBD1
j_call: TRBJ2-7
clone_size: .
v_call: TRBV11-1
cdr3_aa: CASSIGQGAAEQYF
cdr3_nt: TGTGCCAGCAGCATCGGACAGGGGGCGGCCGAGCAGTACTTC

d_call: .
j_call: TRBJ2-7
clone_size: .
v_call: TRBV2
cdr3_aa: CASSRAYEQYF
cdr3_nt: TGTGCCAGCAGTCGCGCGTACGAGCAGTACTTC

d_call: TRBD1
j_call: TRBJ1-1
clone_size: .
v_call: TRBV6-5
cdr3_aa: CASTRGGTGLTEAFF
cdr3_nt: TGTGCCAGCACCCGAGGGGGGACAGGGCTCACTGAAGCTTTCTTT

d_call: .
j_call: TRBJ2-1
clone_size: .
v_call: TRBV19
cdr3_aa: CASSLLRDTQQFF
cdr3_nt: TGTGCCAGTAGTCTCTTACGGGACACTCAGCAGTTCTTC

d_call: TRBD2
j_call: TRBJ2-2
clone_size: once
v_call: TRBV27
cdr3_aa: CASKRGVGGDTGELFF
cdr3_nt: TGTGCCAGCAAGAGGGGGGTCGGGGGGGACACCGGGGAGCTGTTTTTT

d_call: TRBD1
j_call: TRBJ2-7
clone_size: .
v_call: TRBV12-5
cdr3_aa: CASGLVLTGEDEQYF
cdr3_nt: TGTGCTAGTGGTTTGGTCCTGACAGGGGAGGACGAGCAGTACTTC

d_call: .
j_call: TRBJ2-7
clone_size: .
v_call: TRBV11-2
cdr3_aa: CASSGDSGLYEQYF
cdr3_nt: TGTGCCAGCAGCGGGGACTCGGGCCTGTACGAGCAGTACTTC

d_call: .
j_call: TRBJ1-4
clone_size: few
v_call: TRBV5-1
cdr3_aa: CASSWGEGTNEKLFF
cdr3_nt: TGCGCCAGCAGCTGGGGGGAAGGAACTAATGAAAAACTGTTTTTT

d_call: .
j_call: TRBJ2-3
clone_size: .
v_call: TRBV11-2
cdr3_aa: CASSRPGAPTDTQYF
cdr3_nt: TGTGCCAGCAGCCGTCCGGGAGCCCCGACAGATACGCAGTATTTT

d_call: .
j_call: TRBJ2-7
clone_size: .
v_call: TRBV5-1
cdr3_aa: CASSPQGLDDEQYF
cdr3_nt: TGCGCCAGCAGTCCTCAGGGGCTCGACGACGAGCAGTACTTC

d_call: .
j_call: TRBJ1-6
clone_size: .
v_call: TRBV6-5
cdr3_aa: CASSLESSYNSPLHF
cdr3_nt: TGTGCCAGCAGTTTAGAAAGCTCCTATAATTCACCCCTCCACTTT

d_call: TRBD1
j_call: TRBJ1-2
clone_size: .
v_call: TRBV19
cdr3_aa: CASLDRGENGYTF
cdr3_nt: TGTGCCAGTCTCGACAGGGGGGAGAATGGCTACACCTTC

d_call: .
j_call: TRBJ2-7
clone_size: .
v_call: TRBV3-1/TRBV3-2
cdr3_aa: CASSQDREQYF
cdr3_nt: TGTGCCAGCAGCCAAGACAGAGAGCAGTACTTC

d_call: .
j_call: TRBJ1-5
clone_size: .
v_call: TRBV15
cdr3_aa: CATSRDGKAGSNQPQHF
cdr3_nt: TGTGCCACCAGCAGAGATGGGAAGGCGGGGAGCAATCAGCCCCAGCATTTT

d_call: .
j_call: TRBJ1-6
clone_size: .
v_call: TRBV5-8
cdr3_aa: CASTQTGFPNSPLHF
cdr3_nt: TGTGCCAGCACCCAAACAGGGTTTCCGAATTCACCCCTCCACTTT

d_call: TRBD1
j_call: TRBJ2-7
clone_size: .
v_call: TRBV5-1
cdr3_aa: CASSWDSYEQYF
cdr3_nt: TGCGCCAGCAGCTGGGACAGCTACGAGCAGTACTTC

d_call: .
j_call: TRBJ1-1
clone_size: .
v_call: TRBV5-1
cdr3_aa: CASSGGTMNTEAFF
cdr3_nt: TGCGCCAGCAGCGGTGGCACCATGAACACTGAAGCTTTCTTT

d_call: .
j_call: TRBJ2-3
clone_size: .
v_call: TRBV9
cdr3_aa: CASSVRGAGTDTQYF
cdr3_nt: TGTGCCAGCAGCGTTCGGGGGGCGGGCACAGATACGCAGTATTTT

d_call: TRBD2
j_call: TRBJ2-1
clone_size: .
v_call: TRBV5-1
cdr3_aa: CASRAGTSILEQFF
cdr3_nt: TGCGCCAGCAGGGCCGGGACTAGCATACTAGAGCAGTTCTTC

d_call: .
j_call: TRBJ1-2
clone_size: .
v_call: TRBV19
cdr3_aa: CASSMPASYGYTF
cdr3_nt: TGTGCCAGTAGTATGCCAGCGTCATATGGCTACACCTTC

d_call: TRBD2
j_call: TRBJ2-1
clone_size: .
v_call: TRBV5-1
cdr3_aa: CASSYLAGGGNEQFF
cdr3_nt: TGCGCCAGCAGCTACCTAGCGGGGGGAGGCAATGAGCAGTTCTTC

d_call: .
j_call: TRBJ2-6
clone_size: .
v_call: TRBV30
cdr3_aa: CAWSALTNVLTF
cdr3_nt: TGTGCCTGGAGTGCCCTAACCAACGTCCTGACTTTC

d_call: .
j_call: TRBJ2-7
clone_size: once
v_call: TRBV11-2
cdr3_aa: CASSLGFSDSYEQYF
cdr3_nt: TGTGCCAGCAGCTTAGGCTTCTCAGACAGCTACGAGCAGTACTTC

d_call: TRBD1
j_call: TRBJ1-1
clone_size: .
v_call: TRBV6-6
cdr3_aa: CASTEGKTGVNTEAFF
cdr3_nt: TGTGCCAGCACCGAAGGTAAAACAGGGGTGAACACTGAAGCTTTCTTT

d_call: TRBD2
j_call: TRBJ2-1
clone_size: .
v_call: TRBV9
cdr3_aa: CASSSRLAGAPMDEQFF
cdr3_nt: TGTGCCAGCAGCTCAAGACTAGCGGGGGCCCCAATGGATGAGCAGTTCTTC

d_call: TRBD1
j_call: TRBJ1-4
clone_size: .
v_call: TRBV7-6
cdr3_aa: CASSLAGTGGEKLFF
cdr3_nt: TGTGCCAGCAGCTTAGCGGGGACAGGGGGCGAAAAACTGTTTTTT